The entry that follows covers one TCR beta chain sequence. Its antigen is undetermined. Amplifying from RNA transcripts, the study obtained TCR beta CDR3 regions. HTBI primers primed a first-round RT-PCR, and a second-round multiplex PCR followed. TCRdb reprocessed the multiplex PCR reads via MiXCR and lists one record per CDR3 protein. The table lists 500,000 to 800,000 distinct CDR3 sequences, over 40% of them singletons. These data are taken from a study of Graves' ophthalmopathy and Graves' hyperthyroidism. Study-wide background: There was a collection of peripheral blood at initial diagnosis, before any treatment. Study-level findings and limits: The model predicted progression of ophthalmopathy with a sensitivity of roughly 69%, and its specificity was about 72%.

Additional autoimmune diseases, uncontrolled infections, pregnancy or lactation disqualified patients. Reliance was placed on clinical symptoms, serum thyroxine, TRAb, thyroid ultrasound and orbital computed tomography for diagnosis. The CDR3 spans 10 residues. CDR1 and CDR2 from the germline V gene are SGHTA and FQGNSA. Between the trimmed V and J ends, which lost 6 bases and 5 bases, there was a span of 5 bases. The sequence was collected from an adult man with Graves' ophthalmopathy. What was sequenced was peripheral blood. The V gene is TRBV7-2, the J gene TRBJ2-7; D is ambiguous. In DNA form, the CDR3 reads TGTGCCAGCAGAAAGGACGAGCAGTACTTC. It codes for CASRKDEQYF.